The entry below describes one T cell receptor (beta chain). Its cognate antigen has yet to be identified. No much larger clone exists at a distance of one base, and base qualities are not known. TCRbeta CDR3 regions were amplified from genomic DNA using the immunoSEQ Assay, a bias-controlled multiplex PCR. Processing in the source paper ran as follows. Nucleated cell counts per sample were estimated from amplification of reference gene primers within the assay. To quantify the absolute abundance of each unique TCRbeta CDR3 rearrangement, sequence reads were collapsed and filtered. For each sample, productive Simpson clonality was calculated as the square root of Simpson's diversity index across productive rearrangements. Held by TCRdb, this immuneACCESS table contains in-frame sequences only and omits some clones. Under half of the omission traces to an unresolved V gene where checked; the cause of the rest is unknown. That table gives V, J and clone size, and the DNA gave D and trimming. The sample profile shows roughly 230,000 clones; 85% to 90% of them were found once. The leading ten clones occupy 2.1% of the sample.

The data derive from a study of blood T cell repertoires in COVID-19 (dated by TCRdb to 2018 to 2020). A note on the overall study: Samples covering the acute and convalescent phases of COVID-19 were provided by collaborators in the United States, Italy and Spain. Deeply sampled blood TCRbeta repertoires from subjects exposed to, actively infected with, or recovered from COVID-19 were included in the dataset. Samples came from the ongoing ImmuneRACE study (first 160 participants) plus 1,254 subjects from 6 global collaborators. A de-identified subject ID, COVID-19 status, age in years and sex were almost always included in the sample metadata. A freely available public database, intended as a resource for researchers studying the immune response to SARS-CoV-2, is where the repertoires were released. The material from the prospective study consisted of cDNA or gDNA derived from T cells, B-cell-depleted T cells, or PBMCs. HLA class I and class II types, where available, came from metadata supplied by the sample provider rather than from assay-based typing. Results the study describes overall, beyond this receptor: The amount of clinical and demographic metadata varied by source and participant and was provided uncurated.

The CDR3 sequence holds 15 residues, the cysteine and phenylalanine included. Just the 45-base CDR3 DNA is kept, in frame starting at base 1. The germline V gene gives CDR1 as MGHRA and CDR2 as YSYEKL. Relative to germline, V is 0 bases shorter and J is 2 bases shorter, with 10 bases between their ends. In Seattle, one collaborating source enrolled patients while the infection was active and tracked those patients longitudinally over the course of disease. Each collaborating institution followed its own protocols to collect whole blood in K2EDTA tubes. For TCRbeta analysis, collaborators shipped samples in one of three forms: frozen whole blood, isolated PBMCs, or DNA extracted from either of those sample types.

The sequence links TRBV4-1 to TRBJ1-2; matching of 6 bases hints at TRBD1 as the D gene. This TCR came from a woman aged 55-70 years with COVID-19, enrolled during active disease. What was sequenced was peripheral blood. At the DNA level, the sequence is TGCGCCAGCAGCCAAGATCGACAGGAGAACTATGGCTACACCTTC. This codes for CASSQDRQENYGYTF.